This TCR beta chain emerged from a study of blood T cell repertoires in COVID-19 (dated by TCRdb to about 2020). Context from the whole study: Collaborator samples came from the United States, Italy and Spain and covered acute and convalescent phases of COVID-19. The material from the prospective study consisted of cDNA or gDNA derived from T cells, B-cell-depleted T cells, or PBMCs. Subjects who had been exposed to COVID-19, were actively infected with it, or had recovered from it provided the deeply sampled blood TCRbeta repertoires that made up the dataset. The repertoires were made available in a free public database intended to serve as a resource for research on the immune response to SARS-CoV-2. The samples were drawn from the first 160 participants of the ongoing ImmuneRACE study and from 1,200 or so subjects provided by 6 global collaborators. The sample metadata nearly always contained a de-identified subject ID, COVID-19 status, age in years and sex. HLA class I and class II types, where available, came from metadata supplied by the sample provider rather than from assay-based typing.

The CDR3 starts with the cysteine, ends with the phenylalanine, and has 15 residues. Only CDR3 DNA is held: 45 bases, read in frame from base 1. Trimming takes 5 bases off V and 10 bases off J; junction bases not matched to a gene: 9. CDR1 MNHEY and CDR2 SMNVEV are derived from the germline V gene (reference sequence). Note on this clone: Its antigen target is currently unknown. Per-base quality was not reported, and no clone a single base away is much larger than it.

The paper's findings and limits, for the study overall: The quantity of clinical and demographic metadata differed by source and by participant and was supplied without curation.

Whole blood was collected in K2EDTA tubes by collaborating institutions according to the institutions' own protocols. For TCRbeta analysis, collaborator samples were shipped as frozen whole blood, as isolated PBMCs, or as DNA extracted from either sample type. TCRbeta CDR3 regions were amplified from genomic DNA by means of the immunoSEQ Assay, a bias-controlled multiplex PCR. In the source study's methods: The number of nucleated cells in each sample was estimated by amplification of reference gene primers within the assay. To quantify the absolute abundance of each unique TCRbeta CDR3 rearrangement, sequence reads were collapsed and filtered. For each sample, productive Simpson clonality was calculated as the square root of Simpson's diversity index across productive rearrangements. Here the immuneACCESS table is served through TCRdb, limited to in-frame sequences with V and J called. Missing clones are a known gap in these copies; in checked studies unresolved V genes cover under half, and the rest lacks a known reason. That table furnishes V, J and clone size, whereas the DNA furnished D and trimming. The sample table shows about 260,000 clones, and more than 70% are seen once. Less than 3% of the sample belongs to the ten largest clones.

Rearrangement joined TRBV27 to TRBJ1-6; 9 bases in between match TRBD1. Input material: peripheral blood. This sequence was found in a woman between 45 and 60 years old with acute or convalescent COVID-19. The CDR3 is CASSTQGAARSPLHF. The nucleotides read TGTGCCAGCAGTACACAGGGGGCAGCGAGATCACCCCTCCACTTT.